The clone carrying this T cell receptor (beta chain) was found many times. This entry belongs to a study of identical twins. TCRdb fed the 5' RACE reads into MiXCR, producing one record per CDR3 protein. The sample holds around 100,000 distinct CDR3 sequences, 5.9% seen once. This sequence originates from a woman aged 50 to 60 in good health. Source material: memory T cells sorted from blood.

CDR3 protein: CSARDVAPGTSGRAYNEQFF. DNA of the CDR3: TGCAGTGCTAGAGATGTTGCCCCAGGGACTAGCGGGAGGGCCTACAATGAGCAGTTCTTC. This sequence joins TRBV20-1 and TRBJ2-1; 16 bases agree with TRBD2. CDR1 DFQATT and CDR2 SNEGSKA come from the germline V gene (reference sequence). There are 20 residues in the CDR3. After removal of 0 bases from V and 2 bases from J, the junction contained 10 bases not matched to a gene.